One sample yielded the 10 T cell receptor beta chains listed below, sequenced in a study of vaccination effects on CD4 cells after COVID-19. A roughly 11-day culture period preceded the isolation of CD4+ T cells. The participants, recipients of two vaccine doses, got either BNT162b2 or mRNA-1273. Only in-frame clones appear in the TCRdb table, and some are missing; sequencing was by immunoSEQ multiplex PCR. This table holds approximately 61,000 clones, around 73% found once. These receptors' antigens are unknown. This material consisted of CD4+ T cells from PBMCs cultured without peptide, taken after COVID-19 vaccination. All receptors derive from a human donor who received a COVID-19 vaccine.

In DNA form, the CDR3 reads TGTGCCAGCAGCGTCCTCGGGACAGAATACGAGCAGTACTTC. Translation: CASSVLGTEYEQYF. This chain joins TRBV11-2 and TRBJ2-7, with 7 positions matching TRBD1. CDR1 and CDR2 from the germline V gene are SGHAT and FQNNGV. With V trimmed by 5 bases and J by 4 bases, 8 bases remained unmatched. This CDR3 comprises 14 residues.

The chain is built from TRBV6-6 and TRBJ2-5; unclear D gene. The CDR3 length is 13 residues. Germline V CDR1 and CDR2: MNHNY, SVGAGI (reference sequence). V lost 6 bases and J 3 bases, leaving 11 bases between the germline ends. The CDR3 region is CASSPVVKETQYF. CDR3 bases: TGTGCCAGCAGCCCTGTTGTGAAAGAGACCCAGTACTTC.

The chain has TRBV5-1 and TRBJ2-1, with TRBD2 identical over 9 bases. The CDR3 contains 16 residues. V was clipped by 3 bases and J by 3 bases; unmatched bases: 7. The germline CDR1 and CDR2 sequences are SGHRS and YFSETQ. The CDR3 DNA sequence: TGCGCCAGCAGCTCCGCTGCTAGCGGGGTCTACAATGAGCAGTTCTTC. Translation: CASSSAASGVYNEQFF.

This clone appeared a few times. The gene calls are TRBV7-3 and TRBJ1-1; 7 nucleotides align to TRBD1. CDR3 length: 16 residues. Trimming removed 5 bases from V and 1 base from J; junction bases left unmatched: 10. CDR1 and CDR2 (germline): SGHTA, FQGTGA. In DNA form, the CDR3 reads TGTGCCAGCAGCGCAGGGGGACCGAGGGGGAACACTGAAGCTTTCTTT. This sequence encodes CASSAGGPRGNTEAFF.

The chain joins TRBV14 to TRBJ1-3, with D possibly TRBD1 on 5 matching bases. CDR3 length: 16 residues. Trimming pared 1 base from V and 2 bases from J, leaving 12 bases between. In germline, CDR1 is SGHDN, CDR2 FVKESK. CDR3 amino acids: CASSQAQGVAGNTIYF. CDR3 nucleotides: TGTGCCAGCAGCCAAGCCCAGGGTGTTGCTGGAAACACCATATATTTT.

V and J are TRBV27 and TRBJ2-2; possible D gene TRBD1, 5 bases. The length of the CDR3 is 14 residues. V was cut by 0 bases and J by 3 bases, with 5 bases left in between. From germline, CDR1 is MNHEY and CDR2 SMNVEV (reference sequence). The CDR3 bases are TGTGCCAGCAGTTTATCCAGGGACACCGGGGAGCTGTTTTTT. Amino acids: CASSLSRDTGELFF.

This rearrangement joins TRBV2 to TRBJ2-5; a possible D gene is TRBD2 (5 bases). Per germline, CDR1 SNHLY and CDR2 FYNNEI. The CDR3 covers 13 residues. V was cut by 5 bases and J by 4 bases, with 11 bases left in between. The CDR3 region is CASSWLGRETQYF. As DNA, the CDR3 is TGTGCCAGCAGTTGGCTAGGGAGAGAGACCCAGTACTTC.

The gene calls are TRBV19 and TRBJ1-5; no definite D call. The V end was cut by 6 bases, the J end by 6 bases, with 9 bases between. The CDR3 has 12 amino acids. CDR1 and CDR2 (germline): LNHDA, SQIVND (reference sequence). CDR3 coding DNA: TGTGCCAGTAGCTACCTAAGTCAGCCCCAGCATTTT. Translated: CASSYLSQPQHF.

This sequence joins TRBV2 and TRBJ1-1, with 9 nucleotides matching TRBD1. The trim removed 6 bases at V and 4 bases at J, leaving 12 bases unmatched. Germline CDR1 reads SNHLY; CDR2 reads FYNNEI. The CDR3 consists of 16 residues. The CDR3 protein is CASSPGTGIWGTEAFF. The CDR3 DNA reads TGTGCCAGCAGCCCTGGGACAGGGATTTGGGGCACTGAAGCTTTCTTT.

This chain links TRBV6-5 with TRBJ2-5; 10 bases agree with TRBD2. The CDR3 runs to 15 residues. CDR1 and CDR2 from the germline V gene are MNHEY and SVGAGI. The V gene end was trimmed by 6 bases and the J gene end by 2 bases; junction bases not matched to a gene: 6. Written as DNA, the CDR3 is TGTGCCAGCAGCTGGACTAGCGGCTTACAAGAGACCCAGTACTTC. This gives the protein CASSWTSGLQETQYF.